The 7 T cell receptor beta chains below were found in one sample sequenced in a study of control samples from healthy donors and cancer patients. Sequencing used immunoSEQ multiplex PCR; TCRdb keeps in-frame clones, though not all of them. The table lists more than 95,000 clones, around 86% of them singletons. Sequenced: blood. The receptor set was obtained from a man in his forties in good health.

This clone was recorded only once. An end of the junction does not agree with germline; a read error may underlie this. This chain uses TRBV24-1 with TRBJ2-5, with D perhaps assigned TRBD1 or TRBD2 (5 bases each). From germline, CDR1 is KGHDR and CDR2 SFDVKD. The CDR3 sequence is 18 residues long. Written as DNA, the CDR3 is TGTGCCACCAGTGATCCGGGGCCGACAGTCCTTTGGGGAGAGGCCCAGTACTTC. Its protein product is CATSDPGPTVLWGEAQYF.

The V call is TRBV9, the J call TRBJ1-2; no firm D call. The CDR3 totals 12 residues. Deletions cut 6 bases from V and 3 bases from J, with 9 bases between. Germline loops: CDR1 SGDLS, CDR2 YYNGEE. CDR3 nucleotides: TGTGCCAGCACAAGTTATGACTATGGCTACACCTTC. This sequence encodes CASTSYDYGYTF.

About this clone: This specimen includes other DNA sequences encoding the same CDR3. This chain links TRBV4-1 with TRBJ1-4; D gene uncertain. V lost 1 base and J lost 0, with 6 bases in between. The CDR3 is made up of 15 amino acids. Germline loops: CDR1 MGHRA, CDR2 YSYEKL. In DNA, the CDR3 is TGCGCCAGCAGCCAAGTAGCAGCAACTAATGAAAAACTGTTTTTT. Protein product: CASSQVAATNEKLFF.

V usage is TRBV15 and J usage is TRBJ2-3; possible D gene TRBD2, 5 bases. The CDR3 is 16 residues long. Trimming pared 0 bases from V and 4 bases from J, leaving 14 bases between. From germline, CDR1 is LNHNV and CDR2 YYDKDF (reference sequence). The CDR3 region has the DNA TGTGCCACCAGCAGAGATACCCCTGCTAGCCCAGATACGCAGTATTTT. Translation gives CATSRDTPASPDTQYF.

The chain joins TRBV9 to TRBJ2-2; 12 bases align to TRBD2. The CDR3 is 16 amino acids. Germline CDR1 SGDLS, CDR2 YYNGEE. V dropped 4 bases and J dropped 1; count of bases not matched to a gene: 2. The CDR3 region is CASSKLAGGNTGELFF. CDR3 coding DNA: TGTGCCAGCAGCAAACTAGCGGGGGGGAACACCGGGGAGCTGTTTTTT.

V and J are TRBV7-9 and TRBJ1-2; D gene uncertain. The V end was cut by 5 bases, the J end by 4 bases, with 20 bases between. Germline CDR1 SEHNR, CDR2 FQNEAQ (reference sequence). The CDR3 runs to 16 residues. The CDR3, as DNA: TGTGCCAGCAGCCCCTGGTGGCAGCGTTCAATCTATGGCTACACCTTC. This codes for CASSPWWQRSIYGYTF.

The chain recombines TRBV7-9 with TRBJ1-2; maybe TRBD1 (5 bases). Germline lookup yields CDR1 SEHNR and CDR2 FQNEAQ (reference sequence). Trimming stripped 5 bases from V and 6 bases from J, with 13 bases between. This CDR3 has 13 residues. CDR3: CASSGRQSDGYTF. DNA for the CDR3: TGTGCCAGCAGCGGCCGACAGTCCGATGGCTACACCTTC.